This T cell receptor (beta chain) emerged from a study of radiation and T cells in renal cell carcinoma. Study-level results: Pretreatment tumor biopsies were lacking, so baseline clonotypes are unknown. From baseline, blood top tumor clonotypes peaked at 2 weeks post-radiation.

The time point is: blood 4 weeks post-SBRT, at nephrectomy. The treatment denotes: 15 Gy SBRT to primary tumor, nephrectomy 4 weeks later. Nephrectomy followed 15 Gy stereotactic body radiation by 4 weeks. After SBRT, blood was collected at 2 and 4 weeks, plus baseline. A word on this clone: Its antigen is not identified.

Germline assignment: CDR1 MNHEY and CDR2 SVGAGI. V trimming: 6 bases; J trimming: 7 bases; junction bases outside the gene matches: 7. The CDR3 spans 15 residues. Clones were sequenced by immunoSEQ multiplex PCR, and TCRdb holds only the in-frame ones, with some missing. The profile shows 130,000 to 150,000 clones, 65% to 90% of them singletons. The V gene is TRBV6-5, the J gene TRBJ1-6; 9 bases map to TRBD1. This TCR came from a woman aged 45-65 years with renal cell carcinoma. The sequences come from blood, collected from a patient whose treatment included radiotherapy and nephrectomy. CDR3 sequence (DNA): TGTGCCAGCAGGAGAGGGACAGGGAAAAATTCACCCCTCCACTTT. Its protein product is CASRRGTGKNSPLHF.